This TCR beta chain was found in a study of memory CD4+ T cells and cytomegalovirus serostatus. The wider study: Healthy Belgian adult donors included about nine CMV-positive and some 24 CMV-negative people.

Between the trimmed V and J ends, which lost 5 bases and 5 bases, there was a span of 10 bases. Germline V gene lookup returns CDR1 SGHAT and CDR2 FQNNGV. The CDR3 is made up of 13 amino acids. Of note for this clone: Its antigen is undetermined.

Findings and caveats of the study: Median bootstrapped AUC for CMV status was about 0.95 originally, about 0.9 US-trained.

In the study's own analysis: Out-of-frame sequences were removed, leaving a few million distinct TCRbeta sequences. Using immunoSEQ multiplex PCR, the repertoire was profiled, and TCRdb retains in-frame clones only, with some absent. D and trimming were read from the DNA, whereas the V and J calls and clone size are those reported in that table. The data contain about 59,000 clones, 80% of them seen just once; the ten biggest clones take up around 0.58%. Single viable CD3+CD4+CD8-CD45RO+ cells were sorted as the memory CD4+ T cells. After thawing, CD4+ T cells were positively selected. The sequence was collected from an adult in good health and CMV-seronegative. Some clones in this sample may be carry-over from other donors' samples. The chain combines TRBV11-2 with TRBJ2-1; maybe TRBD1 (6 bases). The sequenced sample consisted of memory CD4+ T cells from blood. The CDR3 nucleotides read TGTGCCAGCAGCGCAGACAGGCACAATGAGCAGTTCTTC. Residues: CASSADRHNEQFF.